The count of the clone carrying this TCR beta chain is one. The antigen is undetermined. Researchers amplified the TCR beta CDR3 regions from RNA transcripts. First-round RT-PCR of the TCR CDR3 relied on the HTBI primer set. TCRdb independently ran MiXCR on the multiplex PCR reads; one entry per CDR3 protein. The sample contains about 540,000 distinct CDR3 sequences, approximately 44% of which appear only once. Together with thyroid ultrasound, orbital computed tomography, serum thyroxine and TRAb, clinical symptoms were used for diagnoses. The data belong to a study of T cells in Graves' hyperthyroidism and ophthalmopathy. Study findings and constraints: Among clonotypes expanded in thyroid above 0.001, most were also found in blood.

CDR3 size: 13 residues. Per germline, CDR1 DFQATT and CDR2 SNEGSKA (reference sequence). Trimming removed 1 base from V and 7 bases from J; junction bases left unmatched: 5. The sequence derives from a woman under 30 with Graves' hyperthyroidism. The rearrangement joins TRBV20-1 to TRBJ2-7; TRBD2 agrees at 9 bases. Sequencing was carried out using peripheral blood or thyroid tissue (not recorded which). CDR3 amino acids: CSARGTSDNEQYF. CDR3 DNA sequence: TGCAGTGCTAGAGGGACTAGCGACAATGAGCAGTACTTC.